A selection of T cell receptor beta chains follows, all from one sample in a study of T cell responses to AZD1222 COVID-19 vaccine. Clones were sequenced by immunoSEQ multiplex PCR, and TCRdb holds only the in-frame ones, with some missing. Of 120,000 or so clones listed, approximately 80% are singletons. Sample: peripheral blood, taken 28 days after the second AZD1222 dose. These receptors all stem from an adult who received the AZD1222 COVID-19 vaccine. CDR3s include the opening cysteine and the closing phenylalanine or tryptophan. The D gene is left open where the match is weak. Size is stated for part of the rows, as once, few or many counts, or as a class when the clone is expanded.

D gene	clone size	V gene	J gene	CDR3 DNA	CDR3 protein
TRBD1	-	TRBV19	TRBJ1-6	TGTGCCAGTAGCCCCTTGGACAGGGGTGGTTCACCCCTCCACTTT	CASSPLDRGGSPLHF
TRBD1	-	TRBV2	TRBJ2-2	TGTGCCAGCAGTCCCGGTCGGGACAGGGGGCCCGGGGAGCTGTTTTTT	CASSPGRDRGPGELFF
-	-	TRBV2	TRBJ1-5	TGTGCCAGCAACCAGCGGGGATCTCACCAGCATTTT	CASNQRGSHQHF
TRBD1	-	TRBV5-5	TRBJ1-3	TGTGCCAGCAGCCGGGACAGACAGCGGAGCACCATATATTTT	CASSRDRQRSTIYF
TRBD1	-	TRBV28	TRBJ2-7	TGTGCCAGTTGGGACAGGGGGTACGAGCAGTACTTC	CASWDRGYEQYF
-	-	TRBV7-9	TRBJ1-3	TGTGCCAGCAGCAACACCATATATTTT	CASSNTIYF
-	-	TRBV21-1	TRBJ1-2	TGTGCCACGGAGAACTGGACAGGCCAACTTTATGGCTACACCTTC	CATENWTGQLYGYTF
-	-	TRBV6-2/TRBV6-3	TRBJ2-2	TGTGCCAGCATCCCACAGGGGAGGGGAGCCGGGGAGCTGTTTTTT	CASIPQGRGAGELFF
TRBD1	-	TRBV13	TRBJ2-2	TGTGCCAGCTCCCAGGACAGGGGGTCCCTCGGGGAGCTGTTTTTT	CASSQDRGSLGELFF
TRBD2	-	TRBV27	TRBJ2-1	TGTGCCAGCATGTCACTAGCGGGGGGGTACAATGAGCAGTTCTTC	CASMSLAGGYNEQFF
-	once	TRBV5-4	TRBJ2-1	TGTGCCAGCAGCTTGGAGGGAGGCTCCTACAATGAGCAGTTCTTC	CASSLEGGSYNEQFF
-	-	TRBV11-2	TRBJ2-1	TGTGCCAGCAGCTTGATCAGGGGTGGCTACAATGAGCAGTTCTTC	CASSLIRGGYNEQFF
-	-	TRBV7-2	TRBJ1-5	TGTGCCAGCAGCTTATCTAGTCATAGCAATCAGCCCCAGCATTTT	CASSLSSHSNQPQHF
TRBD2	-	TRBV20-1	TRBJ2-2	TGCAGTGCTAGTCCCAGCGGGGGGGCCGTGAACACCGGGGAGCTGTTTTTT	CSASPSGGAVNTGELFF
TRBD1	-	TRBV12-5	TRBJ2-2	TGTGCTAGTGGTTCACAGGGGGCCGGCGGGGAGCTGTTTTTT	CASGSQGAGGELFF
-	-	TRBV21-1	TRBJ2-2	TGTGCCAGCTATGAAGCCGGGACAGGGAGGGCCGGGGAGCTGTTTTTT	CASYEAGTGRAGELFF
-	-	TRBV2	TRBJ2-2	TGTGCCAGCCAGTGGGGGGTCACCGGGGAGCTGTTTTTT	CASQWGVTGELFF
-	-	TRBV6-5	TRBJ2-7	TGTGCCAGCAGAGGGGGACCGTCTCCCTCCTACGAGCAGTACTTC	CASRGGPSPSYEQYF
-	-	TRBV23-1	TRBJ1-6	TGCGCCAGCAGTCAAGCACCGGGACAATATAATTCACCCCTCCACTTT	CASSQAPGQYNSPLHF
-	few	TRBV30	TRBJ1-2	TGTGCCTGGAGCCGAAGGGGGGGCGCATCTAACTATGGCTACACCTTC	CAWSRRGGASNYGYTF
TRBD1	-	TRBV2	TRBJ2-1	TGTGCCAGCAAAGAGGGACAGCCCAATGAGCAGTTCTTC	CASKEGQPNEQFF
-	-	TRBV5-1	TRBJ1-6	TGCGCCAGCAGCTTGGATAAGGGCCTCTCCTATAATTCACCCCTCCACTTT	CASSLDKGLSYNSPLHF
TRBD1	-	TRBV5-1	TRBJ2-3	TGCGCCAGCAGCCCAGGGACAGGGAGCTTCCCAGATACGCAGTATTTT	CASSPGTGSFPDTQYF
TRBD2	-	TRBV5-1	TRBJ2-5	TGCGCCAGCAGTCTCAGCGGGGACGGTATAGAGACCCAGTACTTC	CASSLSGDGIETQYF
-	-	TRBV28	TRBJ2-2	TGTGCCAGCAGTTTATCAATCGGGGAGCTGTTTTTT	CASSLSIGELFF
-	once	TRBV6-1	TRBJ2-3	TGTGCCAGCAGTGAAGCGTACACGATCACAGATACGCAGTATTTT	CASSEAYTITDTQYF
-	once	TRBV7-9	TRBJ2-2	TGTGCCAGCAGCTACGGGTCGATACCAAACACCGGGGAGCTGTTTTTT	CASSYGSIPNTGELFF
TRBD1	few	TRBV9	TRBJ1-2	TGTGCCAGCAGCGTAGATCAGGGGGGAGGTGGCTACACCTTC	CASSVDQGGGGYTF
TRBD1	-	TRBV6-6	TRBJ2-7	TGTGCCAGCAGTTACTCACCGGGACAGGGGGCGATTGAGCAGTACTTC	CASSYSPGQGAIEQYF
TRBD1	-	TRBV6-1	TRBJ1-6	TGTGCCAGCAGTGAGAGGGCGGGACAGGGGGATTCACCCCTCCACTTT	CASSERAGQGDSPLHF
TRBD1	-	TRBV28	TRBJ2-7	TGTGCCAGCAGTGCCCATCAGGGGGCAGGCGAGCAGTACTTC	CASSAHQGAGEQYF
-	few	TRBV29-1	TRBJ1-4	TGCAGCGTGGCGGACAGCAGAAATGAAAAACTGTTTTTT	CSVADSRNEKLFF
-	-	TRBV27	TRBJ1-1	TGTGCCAGCACTTCACAGGGAAATATGAACACTGAAGCTTTCTTT	CASTSQGNMNTEAFF
-	-	TRBV18	TRBJ1-1	TGTGCCAGCTCACCTCGACCGACGGAAGACACTGAAGCTTTCTTT	CASSPRPTEDTEAFF
-	-	TRBV14	TRBJ2-5	TGTGCCAGCAGCCAAGAGCGGACCCAGTACTTC	CASSQERTQYF
-	-	TRBV5-1	TRBJ2-7	TGCGCCAGCAGCGCGGGCGTTTACGAGCAGTACTTC	CASSAGVYEQYF
-	-	TRBV3-1/TRBV3-2	TRBJ1-1	TGTGCCAGCAGCCCAACGGGCGGATCGGAAGCTTTCTTT	CASSPTGGSEAFF
-	-	TRBV3-1/TRBV3-2	TRBJ2-3	TGTGCCAGCAGCCAAGAGGACCGTAGAGGTACGCAGTATTTT	CASSQEDRRGTQYF
TRBD1	few	TRBV30	TRBJ1-1	TGTGCCTGGAACTACAGGGGGAACACTGAAGCTTTCTTT	CAWNYRGNTEAFF
TRBD1	-	TRBV28	TRBJ2-5	TGTGCCAGCAGTTCACAGGGGATCGGGCAAGAGACCCAGTACTTC	CASSSQGIGQETQYF
-	-	TRBV9	TRBJ2-2	TGTGCCAGCAGCGTAGCCGGGGAGCTGTTTTTT	CASSVAGELFF
TRBD1	-	TRBV12-3/TRBV12-4	TRBJ1-4	TGTGCCAGCAGCCCCGGGACAGAGAAACTGTTTTTT	CASSPGTEKLFF
TRBD2	few	TRBV6-5	TRBJ2-7	TGTGCCAGCCACCCACTAGCGGGAGACTACGAGCAGTACTTC	CASHPLAGDYEQYF
TRBD1	-	TRBV6-2/TRBV6-3	TRBJ2-2	TGTGCCAGCAGCCTCGGGACGGCTTGGGACAGGTGGGGCACCGGGGAGCTGTTTTTT	CASSLGTAWDRWGTGELFF
-	-	TRBV19	TRBJ2-2	TGTGCCAGTAGTATACTAGGGATCACCGGGGAGCTGTTTTTT	CASSILGITGELFF
-	-	TRBV28	TRBJ1-1	TGTGCCAGCAGGAGACAGGAGAACACTGAAGCTTTCTTT	CASRRQENTEAFF
TRBD1	-	TRBV7-6	TRBJ1-2	TGTGCCAGCAGCTTAGGGGGACAGGGCAACTATGGCTACACCTTC	CASSLGGQGNYGYTF
TRBD1	-	TRBV18	TRBJ1-2	TGTGCCAGCTCACACCCGGGACAGGGACAACCTAACCTTTTC	CASSHPGQGQPNLF
-	-	TRBV5-1	TRBJ1-6	TGCGCCAGCAGCTTGGGGTCCTTGGATTCACCCCTCCACTTT	CASSLGSLDSPLHF
-	-	TRBV5-5	TRBJ2-1	TGTGCCAGCAGCTTGGACCCCTTATCCTACAATGAGCAGTTCTTC	CASSLDPLSYNEQFF
-	-	TRBV5-6	TRBJ1-6	TGTGCCAGCAGCCTCACAGGGAATTCACCCCTCCACTTT	CASSLTGNSPLHF
-	-	TRBV27	TRBJ1-5	TGTGCCAGCAGTTTTGAAGGTCGTAGCAATCAGCCCCAGCATTTT	CASSFEGRSNQPQHF
-	-	TRBV6-2/TRBV6-3	TRBJ2-7	TGTGCCAGCAGTTACGGGGCAGTCTACGAGCAGTACTTC	CASSYGAVYEQYF